The source of this T cell receptor beta chain is a study of PD-1 blockade in classical Hodgkin lymphoma (dated by TCRdb to 2020 to 2021). About the investigation overall: Nivolumab dosing was 3 mg/kg intravenously every 2 weeks, continuing until either disease progression or unacceptable toxicity. To define a peripheral blood immune signature of response to PD-1 blockade in classical Hodgkin lymphoma, the study combined TCR beta sequencing with CyTOF. Summary of the overall study and its limitations: Newly diagnosed patients were reported to have lower baseline TCR diversity than healthy donors, and relapsed/refractory patients were reported to have lower baseline TCR diversity still. Trial patients with a complete response had baseline diversity similar to that of newly diagnosed patients, while partial responders and progressors had significantly lower diversity. By C4D1, a significant rise was seen in CD4+ TCR diversity but not in CD8+ TCR diversity (p=0.0027 vs p=0.16), and the rise was most apparent among complete responders (p=0.02). The study was limited to a single clinical trial cohort, and causes of repertoire differences, possibly disease activity or prior therapy, remained undefined. Lower diversity was observed in patients in whom nivolumab was started less than 1 year after ASCT, and these patients were excluded from later analyses so that confounding by immune reconstitution would be avoided.

Via the germline V gene (reference sequence), CDR1 is DFQATT and CDR2 SNEGSKA. V is pared back by 6 bases and J by 8 bases, with 12 bases lying between the germline termini. The CDR3 numbers 11 residues from cysteine through phenylalanine. CDR3 DNA only is kept here, 33 bases in frame from base 1. Genomic DNA was extracted with the Qiagen DNeasy kit from unsorted PBMCs and from negatively selected CD4+ and CD8+ fractions. Using primers that anneal to V and J segments, immunoSEQ multiplex PCR amplified the TCR beta CDR3 regions. A synthetic immune receptor repertoire was used to minimize amplification bias, and remaining bias was computationally removed after sequencing. Concerning the study's data processing: Custom Python scripts were used to quantify repertoire diversity as the Shannon entropy index. The unsorted, CD4+ and CD8+ repertoires were each analyzed separately, with the exception of combined analyses, where CD4+ and CD8+ sequences were merged in silico. Clonal expansion was defined as a frequency increase of at least 2-fold after treatment compared with C1D1, and clones undetected at baseline were assigned a pseudocount of 0.5. Clones with 0 or 1 copy at C1D1 were defined as singleton clones, while clones with 2 or more copies were defined as non-singleton clones. Clones expanded in unsorted samples were annotated as CD4+, CD8+ or unknown by matching protein sequences in sorted samples from the same patient. Diversity changes from C1D1 to C4D1 were tested in paired samples using Wilcoxon tests. This is the immuneACCESS table as TCRdb keeps it, with only in-frame sequences that have V and J called. A part of the clones is gone; compared with another copy, unresolved V genes explain less than half, and the rest is unexplained. V, J and clone size are taken as reported in that table, and D and trimming were inferred from the DNA itself. Present in this sample are 25,000 to 35,000 clones, roughly 70% of which were seen just once. Jointly, the top ten make up 13% to 15% of the sample.

This clone appeared once. Which antigen it targets is not known. No quality values exist for individual bases; no much larger clone is one base distant. The time point label corresponds to: cycle 2 day 1 (C2D1) of nivolumab. Every trial patient had relapsed following autologous stem cell transplantation, and prior brentuximab vedotin exposure was what differed among cohorts A, B and C. A total of over 50 patients with relapsed/refractory classical Hodgkin lymphoma made up the trial cohort, and each patient's best overall response was complete response, partial response or progressive disease. Single-agent nivolumab was administered to trial patients in the multi-cohort phase II CheckMate 205 trial. An independent review committee assessed best overall response using the 2007 International Working Group response criteria. Trial PBMCs were obtained immediately prior to nivolumab initiation (C1D1) and on therapy at cycle 2 day 1 and cycle 4 day 1. After peripheral blood was drawn into 8 mL Vacutainer Cell Preparation Tubes, PBMCs were isolated by centrifugation and then cryopreserved.

This specimen was peripheral blood mononuclear cells (PBMCs), taken before the second cycle of nivolumab. This sequence was found in a human donor with classical Hodgkin lymphoma. This sequence uses TRBV20-1 and TRBJ2-3, with the D gene not confidently named. The bases read TGCAGTGCCACTAAATCAAGTACGCAGTATTTT. Its protein product is CSATKSSTQYF.